This T cell receptor (beta chain) derives from a study of OX40 agonist ivuxolimab in advanced cancers. Study-wide background: Patients with hepatocellular carcinoma, melanoma, renal cell or head and neck cancer made up the dose-escalation patients. The dose-escalation cohort was approximately 84% male, with a mean age of 60 years, ranging roughly 20 to 90. Points from the study as a whole: There was clonal expansion of CD4+ and CD8+ blood T cells by week 6 at 0.1 to 3.0 mg/kg. Some patients who did not respond also had low normalized T-cell clonal expansion.

Remarks on this clone: Antigen specificity is unknown.

Trimming removed 2 bases at V and 1 base at J, with 12 bases between. The CDR3 is 15 amino acids. Germline V gives CDR1 MNHEY, CDR2 SMNVEV (reference sequence). TCRdb's table, derived via immunoSEQ multiplex PCR, lists solely in-frame clones and lacks some. The sample lists tens of thousands of clones, about 88% occurring once. The receptor was derived from an adult with an advanced solid tumor such as melanoma, head and neck, liver or kidney cancer. The material was CD4+ or CD8+ T cells sorted from blood, obtained in a trial of the OX40 agonist ivuxolimab. This chain connects TRBV27 to TRBJ2-7; weak D call: TRBD2 (6 bases). CDR3 loop: CASSLKGSGSYEQYF. The CDR3 DNA is TGTGCCAGCAGTTTAAAAGGTAGCGGATCCTACGAGCAGTACTTC.